This T cell receptor (beta chain) was sequenced in a study of human T cells and chemical hapten exposure (dated by TCRdb to the early 2020s). Notes on the research overall: For sensitization, 2% DPC in acetone was applied to a 2 cm by 2 cm area of upper inner arm skin. Weekly therapeutic DPC doses were additionally applied to the scalp of patients throughout the roughly 26-week study period. Patch testing was done on the upper back using Finn chambers containing 0.01% DPC, and results were scored after 6 days according to International Contact Dermatitis Research Group standards. The patient cohort, mostly female, included alopecia areata with under or over 50% scalp involvement, alopecia totalis and alopecia universalis. The libraries were sequenced as a pool, and the TCR yield per sample differed mostly because of small variations in library volumes within the pool. Peripheral blood TCR repertoire changes were tracked in vivo in alopecia patients during primary and secondary sensitization to the hapten diphenylcyclopropenone (DPC). Blood samples were taken from patients before sensitization (week 0) and at 2, 6 and about 24 weeks after DPC sensitization. Blood for TCR sequencing was provided by twenty-nine alopecia patients at one to four time points (pre-sensitization, 2, 6 and 24 weeks). For every blood RNA sample, sequencing covered both the TCR alpha and TCR beta chains. Findings and caveats that apply to the study as a whole: DPC sensitization did not change the number of TCRs with a frequency above 1 in 1000, and there was no evidence of changes in global repertoire structure. Because all patients had alopecia, a presumed autoimmune disease, the immune response of the patients might differ from that of healthy individuals. A positive correlation was found between the number of PT1 expanded TCRs and patch test score, with significance reached at thresholds 8, 16 and 32 but not 4. Repeated subsampling changed both the strength of the expansion versus patch-test correlation and the threshold at which the correlation became significant. Expanded TCRs formed significantly more large CDR3 similarity clusters than pre-sensitization or healthy control sets, consistent with antigen-driven responses.

Receptor amplification or capture employed RACE. Sequencing used a NextSeq 500. During library preparation, unique molecular identifiers were attached to individual cDNA molecules so that TCRs could be counted quantitatively and reproducibly. The source study handled its data this way. Samples had a median of about 90,000 TCRs, with a range from roughly 20,000 to 690,600. V, J and CDR3 annotation of the TCR reads was performed with the Decombinator software suite. For PS versus PT1 abundance plots, all samples were subsampled to the same number of TCRs (28,000). Expanded TCRs were defined as absent before sensitization and observed at least eight times at the 2-week time point. Starting from the raw public reads, TCRdb applied fastp trimming at Q25, assembled clones with MiXCR and retained in-frame beta chains. Each CDR3 protein appears once, grouped with its most common genes and DNA. The V and J calls here are based on TCRdb, not the publication. This sample lists 35,000 to 50,000 distinct CDR3 sequences; roughly a tenth were detected once. The top ten clones comprise 11% to 15% of the sample.

CDR3 length: 12 amino acids, cysteine to phenylalanine. Solely the CDR3 DNA is kept, with 36 bases framed from the first base. The CDR1 and CDR2 encoded by the germline V gene are MNHEY and SVGEGT. V gives up 2 bases and J gives up 4 bases, and the segment between their germline ends measures 6 bases. The time point label on this specimen signifies: patch test 2, 6 weeks after DPC sensitization. The treatment or condition label here, explained by the study, means: therapeutic diphenylcyclopropenone sensitization with weekly scalp DPC. Total RNA was extracted from unfractionated whole blood that had been collected in Tempus Blood RNA tubes. Blood at each patch-test visit was drawn before the patch test was applied. Patients were eligible if aged 18 to 70, diagnosed with alopecia and judged suitable for DPC therapy, and pregnant patients were excluded. As for this clonotype: Its antigen is currently not known. No much larger clone exists at a distance of one base, and base qualities are not known.

The rearranged segments are TRBV6-2 or TRBV6-3 and TRBJ2-7; the D gene lacks a confident call. This specimen consisted of whole blood, obtained in connection with sensitization to the hapten diphenylcyclopropenone (DPC). The sequence derives from a woman in her 30s with alopecia areata. Some clones in this sample may be carry-over from other donors' samples. The CDR3 sequence is CASSYASYEQYF. The base sequence is TGTGCCAGCAGTTACGCCTCATACGAGCAGTACTTC.